This T cell receptor beta chain was retrieved from a study of Graves' ophthalmopathy and Graves' hyperthyroidism. The TCR beta CDR3 regions underwent amplification from RNA transcripts. RT-PCR in the first round used HTBI primers; a second-round multiplex PCR followed. MiXCR was run by TCRdb on the multiplex PCR reads, yielding one entry per CDR3 protein. The sample records around 600,000 distinct CDR3 sequences, roughly 41% being singletons. The sequence was obtained from an adult man with Graves' ophthalmopathy. The sample comprised peripheral blood.

This chain's CDR3 is CARGLTSGNTIYF. The DNA for the CDR3 is TGTGCTAGAGGTTTGACGTCTGGAAACACCATATATTTT. This sequence joins TRBV12-3 or TRBV12-4 and TRBJ1-3, with no clear D. The CDR3 contains 13 residues.